These 23 T cell receptor beta chains originate from one sample sequenced in a study of CD4 T cells in relation to SARS-CoV-2 and coronaviruses. What these receptors recognize is not known. The unexposed donors gave CD4+ T cells in 2011-2018, prior to COVID-19. The cells were cultured for about ten days before CD4+ T cells were isolated. TCRdb keeps only in-frame clones here, not all; method: immunoSEQ multiplex PCR. The sample holds 23,000 or so clones, 76% seen once. Sequenced: CD4+ T cells from PBMCs, cultured in vitro. The receptors were gathered from a human donor in good health.

The chain links TRBV3-1 (or the pseudogene TRBV3-2) to TRBJ1-2; D gene uncertain. Deletions cut 2 bases from V and 0 bases from J, with 7 bases between. Looked up from germline, CDR1 is LGHDT and CDR2 is YNNKEL (reference sequence). The CDR3 is made up of 14 amino acids. CDR3 bases: TGTGCCAGCAGCCAACCGCTTTCTAACTATGGCTACACCTTC. Protein sequence: CASSQPLSNYGYTF.

The CDR3 region is CASSRQGVGGNQPQHF. The DNA for the CDR3 is TGCGCCAGCAGTCGACAGGGGGTCGGAGGCAATCAGCCCCAGCATTTT. V gene TRBV4-1 combines with J gene TRBJ1-5; 9 bases match TRBD1. The junction had 8 bases not matched to a gene; V was cut back by 6 bases and J by 2 bases. Germline loops: CDR1 MGHRA, CDR2 YSYEKL. The CDR3 is 16 residues long.

The V gene is TRBV29-1, the J gene TRBJ2-5, with D maybe TRBD1 (5 bases). Germline CDR1 reads SQVTM; CDR2 reads ANQGSEA. V was cut by 0 bases and J by 5 bases, with 10 bases left in between. The CDR3 consists of 13 residues. CDR3 in DNA: TGCAGCGTTGAAGATAGGGGTGGTGAGACCCAGTACTTC. Its translation is CSVEDRGGETQYF.

The rearrangement links TRBV7-6 to TRBJ1-2; D uncertain. The CDR3 length is 13 residues. Germline V gene data show CDR1 as SGHVS and CDR2 as FNYEAQ. V lost 5 bases to trimming and J lost 9 bases, with 16 bases between them. The CDR3: CASSLGALSRYTF. Here the CDR3 DNA reads TGTGCCAGCAGCCTAGGTGCCCTTAGTCGCTACACCTTC. The full variable domain, its missing parts supplied by reference TRBV7-6 and TRBJ1-2, is GAGVSQSPRYKVTKRGQDVALRCDPISGHVSLYWYRQALGQGPEFLTYFNYEAQQDKSGLPNDRFSAERPEGSISTLTIQRTEQRDSAMYRCASSLGALSRYTFGSGTRLTVV.

This clone was observed a handful of times. The chain combines TRBV3-1 (or the pseudogene TRBV3-2) with TRBJ1-6, with 7 bases identical to TRBD1. The CDR3 sequence is 15 residues long. V dropped 0 bases and J dropped 10; count of bases not matched to a gene: 6. Germline CDR1 and CDR2: LGHDT and YNNKEL (reference sequence). CDR3 region: CASSQEGTEGSPLHF. DNA of the CDR3: TGTGCCAGCAGCCAAGAAGGGACAGAGGGATCACCCCTCCACTTT.

The CDR3 sequence is CASSQVDRWHQPQHF. CDR3 sequence (DNA): TGTGCCAGCAGCCAGGTGGACAGGTGGCATCAGCCCCAGCATTTT. The rearrangement links TRBV14 to TRBJ1-5; TRBD1 aligns across 7 bases. The ends lost 3 bases at V and 5 bases at J; junction bases unmatched: 7. Germline values: CDR1 SGHDN, CDR2 FVKESK. This CDR3 contains 15 residues.

The rearrangement uses TRBV19 and TRBJ1-4, with TRBD1 identical over 8 bases. Germline loops: CDR1 LNHDA, CDR2 SQIVND (reference sequence). CDR3 size: 14 residues. The J segment lost 7 bases and the V segment lost 9 bases, leaving 10 bases of the junction unmatched. The DNA of the CDR3 is TGTGCCAGCAGAGAGGACAGGGCAAGTGAAAAACTGTTTTTT. Translated, it gives CASREDRASEKLFF.

The CDR3, as DNA: TGCGCCAGCAAAACCCGACAGACGTATACTGAAGCTTTCTTT. Its translation is CASKTRQTYTEAFF. The rearrangement uses TRBV5-1 and TRBJ1-1, with D possibly matching TRBD1 (5 bases). The length of the CDR3 is 14 residues. CDR1 SGHRS and CDR2 YFSETQ come from the germline V gene. V was cut by 6 bases and J by 5 bases, with 17 bases left in between.

The chain uses TRBV19 and TRBJ2-5; 7 nucleotides match TRBD1. The CDR3 has 13 residues. V lost 4 bases to trimming and J lost 4 bases; unmatched junction nucleotides: 3. Germline values: CDR1 LNHDA, CDR2 SQIVND (reference sequence). Here the CDR3 reads CASSTNRGETQYF. The CDR3 DNA is TGTGCCAGTAGTACCAACAGGGGAGAGACCCAGTACTTC.

This clone appeared a single time. This chain uses TRBV19 with TRBJ2-5; 15 nucleotides match TRBD2. Germline CDR1 and CDR2: LNHDA and SQIVND (reference sequence). The junction had 6 bases not matched to a gene; V was cut back by 0 bases and J by 7 bases. CDR3 length equals 17 residues. The CDR3, as DNA: TGTGCCAGTAGTATAGAGTTACGGACTAGCGGGGGGGGGACCCAGTACTTC. Its translation is CASSIELRTSGGGTQYF.

The CDR3 protein is CASSSLGELFF. In DNA, the CDR3 is TGTGCCAGCAGTTCCCTCGGGGAGCTGTTTTTT. This chain uses TRBV12-3 or TRBV12-4 with TRBJ2-2; D not certain. This CDR3 spans 11 amino acids. V lost 4 bases and J lost 7, with 4 bases in between.

The V call is TRBV29-1, the J call TRBJ2-5, with 12 bases fitting TRBD2. Germline V lookup: CDR1 SQVTM, CDR2 ANQGSEA. Trimming took 7 bases from V and 5 from J; bases not matched to a gene: 2. The CDR3 spans 12 residues. This CDR3 reads CSGGTSGETQYF. For the CDR3, the DNA is TGCAGCGGGGGGACTAGCGGGGAGACCCAGTACTTC.

The chain uses TRBV18 and TRBJ2-5, with 7 nucleotides matching TRBD1. The CDR3 totals 15 residues. CDR1 is KGHSH, CDR2 LQKENI, per germline. The V and J ends lost 4 bases and 4 bases, in that order; junction bases with no gene match: 9. CDR3 residues: CASSLGRSGGETQYF. Written as DNA, the CDR3 is TGTGCCAGCTCACTGGGACGCTCAGGGGGAGAGACCCAGTACTTC.

In this sample, this clone turned up a few times. The chain is built from TRBV7-3 and TRBJ2-5; tentatively, D is TRBD1 or TRBD2 (6 bases each). Germline V gene lookup returns CDR1 SGHTA and CDR2 FQGTGA. The CDR3 spans 13 residues. Trimming cost V 4 bases and J 5 bases, with 11 bases left between them. CDR3 nucleotide sequence: TGTGCCAGCAGCTCGCTAGGGGGGGAGACCCAGTACTTC. It encodes CASSSLGGETQYF. Complete variable domain (other parts from reference TRBV7-3 and TRBJ2-5): GAGVSQTPSNKVTEKGKYVELRCDPISGHTALYWYRQSLGQGPEFLIYFQGTGAADDSGLPNDRFFAVRPEGSVSTLKIQRTERGDSAVYLCASSSLGGETQYFGPGTRLLVL.

The chain employs TRBV3-1 (or the pseudogene TRBV3-2) and TRBJ2-1, with D perhaps matching TRBD2 (5 bases). Trimming removed 0 bases at V and 4 bases at J, with 10 bases between. The CDR3 spans 15 residues. Germline V lookup: CDR1 LGHDT, CDR2 YNNKEL (reference sequence). Here the CDR3 DNA reads TGTGCCAGCAGCCAAGAACGGACTGCTTACAATGAGCAGTTCTTC. Amino acid sequence: CASSQERTAYNEQFF.

In its sample, this clone was seen a few times. The rearrangement links TRBV10-3 to TRBJ1-6, with TRBD1 matching over 8 bases. V was pared by 5 bases and J by 8 bases, with 8 bases of the junction left unmatched. This CDR3 spans 15 amino acids. Germline V CDR1 and CDR2: ENHRY, SYGVKD. CDR3 region: CAISWKQGVDSPLHF. CDR3 coding DNA: TGTGCCATCAGTTGGAAACAGGGGGTTGATTCACCCCTCCACTTT.

The chain combines TRBV3-1 (or the pseudogene TRBV3-2) with TRBJ2-3; D is unresolved. The CDR3 contains 14 residues. Germline-derived CDR1 and CDR2 are LGHDT and YNNKEL (reference sequence). The V end lost 2 bases, the J end lost 2 bases, and 8 bases lay between the germline ends. The CDR3 loop is CASSQRRFTDTQYF. The CDR3 coding sequence is TGTGCCAGCAGCCAACGCAGATTCACAGATACGCAGTATTTT.

The chain couples TRBV12-3 or TRBV12-4 to TRBJ2-1, with D uncertain. Between the trimmed V and J ends, which lost 3 bases and 3 bases, there was a span of 6 bases. CDR3 length: 13 amino acids. CDR3 nucleotide sequence: TGTGCCAGCAGTTTTGGCTACTACAATGAGCAGTTCTTC. It yields the protein CASSFGYYNEQFF.

The chain recombines TRBV5-1 with TRBJ2-3; D may be TRBD2 (5 bases). CDR3 length: 14 residues. Trimming took 0 bases from V and 4 from J, leaving 9 bases between them. In germline, CDR1 is SGHRS, CDR2 YFSETQ. The CDR3 sequence: CASSLERRADTQYF. CDR3 in DNA: TGCGCCAGCAGCTTGGAGAGGCGGGCAGATACGCAGTATTTT.

The CDR3 loop reads CASSLGASSYNEQFF. DNA of the CDR3: TGTGCCAGCAGCTTGGGGGCGAGCTCCTACAATGAGCAGTTCTTC. This rearrangement joins TRBV5-8 to TRBJ2-1; D gene unclear. The germline V gene has CDR1 SGHTS and CDR2 YDEGEE. V was clipped by 0 bases and J by 0 bases, with 7 bases between them. The CDR3 runs 15 residues.

The chain combines TRBV6-5 with TRBJ1-5; D is unclear. Germline assignment: CDR1 MNHEY and CDR2 SVGAGI. The CDR3 consists of 14 residues. Trimming removed 2 bases from V and 11 bases from J, with 16 bases in between. This CDR3 reads CASSYTLGPPSQHF. CDR3 bases: TGTGCCAGCAGTTACACCTTAGGACCTCCGTCCCAGCATTTT.

The V and J genes are TRBV7-2 and TRBJ2-7, with 14 bases that match TRBD2. CDR3 length: 14 amino acids. With V trimmed by 1 base and J by 11 bases, 4 bases remained unmatched. Germline values: CDR1 SGHTA, CDR2 FQGNSA. The CDR3 DNA is TGTGCCAGCAGCTTAGGTAGGACTAGCGGGAGGAAGTACTTC. This gives the protein CASSLGRTSGRKYF.

V and J are TRBV2 and TRBJ1-3, with D unclear. This CDR3 spans 17 amino acids. Germline-derived CDR1 and CDR2 are SNHLY and FYNNEI. V lost 8 bases and J 0 bases, leaving 20 bases between the germline ends. This CDR3 reads CASSFSRLPNSGNTIYF. The DNA of the CDR3 is TGTGCCAGCTCCTTTAGTCGTCTACCGAACTCTGGAAACACCATATATTTT.